In its sample, the clone carrying this TCR beta chain was seen many times. This entry belongs to a study of T cells in Graves' hyperthyroidism and ophthalmopathy. CDR1 and CDR2 (germline): SNHLY, FYNNEI. The CDR3 length is 13 residues. V shed 6 bases and J shed 10 bases, with 17 bases lying between them. Researchers took RNA transcripts and amplified the TCR beta CDR3 regions from them. First-round RT-PCR targeting the TCR CDR3 was performed with the HTBI primer set. Each CDR3 protein is one row after TCRdb ran MiXCR on the multiplex PCR reads. The sample lists about 270,000 distinct CDR3 sequences, roughly 15% occurring once.

Sequenced material: blood. This rearrangement joins TRBV2 to TRBJ2-3; weak D call: TRBD2 (6 bases). The TCR sequence derives from a woman between 50 and 59 years old with Graves' hyperthyroidism that later progressed to Graves' ophthalmopathy. CDR3 amino acids: CASSRERESSQYF. The CDR3 DNA reads as TGTGCCAGCAGCCGGGAGAGGGAGAGTTCGCAGTATTTT.